What follows are 14 T cell receptor beta chains derived from one specimen sequenced in a study of cytomegalovirus exposure and HLA in healthy donors. The PCR was carried out with 60 Vbeta primers and 13 Jbeta primers. Generated by immunoSEQ multiplex PCR, the TCRdb table keeps only in-frame clones and is missing some. The repertoire holds some 150,000 clones, with roughly 77% as singletons. Source material: PBMCs. All receptors come from a human donor in good health.

The rearrangement links TRBV6-5 to TRBJ2-7; TRBD1 matches at 8 bases. The CDR3 runs to 13 residues. Per the germline V gene, CDR1 is MNHEY and CDR2 is SVGAGI. The J segment lost 5 bases and the V segment lost 6 bases, leaving 6 bases of the junction unmatched. In DNA form, the CDR3 reads TGTGCCAGCAGGGACAGGGAGAAGAACGAGCAGTACTTC. Residues: CASRDREKNEQYF.

The CDR3 coding sequence is TGCAGTGCAGAGGTCAACACTGAAGCTTTCTTT. It yields the protein CSAEVNTEAFF. The J gene is TRBJ1-1, the V gene TRBV20-1; D unresolved. Germline values: CDR1 DFQATT, CDR2 SNEGSKA (reference sequence). The V and J ends lost 6 bases and 2 bases respectively, with 7 bases between them. The length of the CDR3 is 11 residues.

The rearrangement links TRBV10-2 to TRBJ1-1; the D is unclear. Trimming pared 0 bases from V and 8 bases from J, leaving 13 bases between. The CDR3 runs to 14 residues. Germline CDR1 is WSHSY and CDR2 is SAAADI. The CDR3 region is CASSESDLATEAFF. DNA of the CDR3: TGCGCCAGCAGTGAGTCGGATTTGGCGACAGAAGCTTTCTTT.

This clone was found a few times. This chain joins TRBV5-1 and TRBJ2-5, with D hard to call. Looked up from germline, CDR1 is SGHRS and CDR2 is YFSETQ. The CDR3 consists of 11 residues. V lost 4 bases, J lost 2 bases, and 3 bases lay in between. The CDR3 DNA is TGCGCCAGCAGCATACAAGAGACCCAGTACTTC. Translation gives CASSIQETQYF.

This chain connects TRBV7-9 to TRBJ2-7, with 14 bases matching TRBD2. This CDR3 has 17 residues. V lost 5 bases, J lost 3 bases, and 9 bases stayed unmatched. Germline CDR1 reads SEHNR; CDR2 reads FQNEAQ (reference sequence). The CDR3 here is CASSGGTSGRDFYEQYF. Here the CDR3 DNA reads TGTGCCAGCAGCGGTGGGACTAGCGGGAGAGATTTCTACGAGCAGTACTTC.

The chain links TRBV9 to TRBJ1-2, with a possible D match to TRBD1 (5 bases). V was pared by 3 bases and J by 0 bases, with 12 bases between. The CDR3 is 15 residues long. CDR1 and CDR2 from the germline V gene are SGDLS and YYNGEE. CDR3 loop: CASSGWTKTNYGYTF. CDR3 sequence (DNA): TGTGCCAGCAGCGGCTGGACAAAAACTAACTATGGCTACACCTTC.

V gene TRBV29-1 combines with J gene TRBJ1-4; no clear D. The V and J ends lost 8 bases and 4 bases respectively, with 8 bases between them. The CDR3 spans 11 residues. The germline V gene has CDR1 SQVTM and CDR2 ANQGSEA. The CDR3 DNA is TGCAGCTCATCAGATAATGAAAAACTGTTTTTT. The encoded protein is CSSSDNEKLFF.

V usage is TRBV18 and J usage is TRBJ1-1; D gene uncertain. The CDR3 sequence is 13 residues long. Germline V gene sequence: CDR1 KGHSH, CDR2 LQKENI. Trimming shortened V by 1 base and J by 5 bases, and 8 bases separated the two germline ends. CDR3 loop: CASSPRGGTEAFF. As DNA, the CDR3 is TGTGCCAGCTCACCACGGGGAGGGACTGAAGCTTTCTTT.

This chain links TRBV11-2 with TRBJ2-2; weak D call: TRBD2 (6 bases). Germline lookup yields CDR1 SGHAT and CDR2 FQNNGV. This CDR3 comprises 13 residues. V was shortened by 11 bases and J by 0 bases, with 10 bases between the two germline ends. Here the CDR3 reads CAGGRTNTGELFF. CDR3 nucleotide sequence: TGTGCCGGGGGGAGAACGAACACCGGGGAGCTGTTTTTT.

This clone was seen a handful of times. J is TRBJ2-1 and V is TRBV7-2, with TRBD2 matching over 8 bases. Trimming cost V 5 bases and J 7 bases; bases outside gene matches: 10. Looked up from germline, CDR1 is SGHTA and CDR2 is FQGNSA. This CDR3 has 15 residues. CDR3: CASSPAAGGMNEQFF. CDR3 nucleotide sequence: TGTGCCAGCAGCCCGGCGGCGGGAGGAATGAATGAGCAGTTCTTC. The full variable domain, with the rest looked up from reference TRBV7-2 and TRBJ2-1, is GAGVSQSPSNKVTEKGKDVELRCDPISGHTALYWYRQSLGQGLEFLIYFQGNSAPDKSGLPSDRFSAERTGGSVSTLTIQRTQQEDSAVYLCASSPAAGGMNEQFFGPGTRLTVL.

This chain links TRBV7-3 with TRBJ2-1; D is possibly TRBD2 (5 bases). Trimming pared 5 bases from V and 0 bases from J, leaving 17 bases between. CDR1 SGHTA and CDR2 FQGTGA come from the germline V gene. The CDR3 is made up of 17 amino acids. The CDR3 loop is CASSPLPKGSSYNEQFF. The CDR3 DNA reads as TGTGCCAGCAGCCCCCTACCCAAAGGGAGCTCCTACAATGAGCAGTTCTTC.

This chain uses TRBV10-1 with TRBJ2-1, with TRBD2 identical over 13 bases. V lost 5 bases to trimming and J lost 6 bases; unmatched junction nucleotides: 10. The CDR3 is made up of 17 amino acids. The germline V gene encodes CDR1 WNHNN and CDR2 SYGVQD (reference sequence). The CDR3 coding sequence is TGCGCCAGCAGTCCCCGACTAGCGGGAGGACTAGTCAATGAGCAGTTCTTC. It encodes CASSPRLAGGLVNEQFF.

The chain joins TRBV30 to TRBJ1-2; 8 bases agree with TRBD1. J lost 4 bases, V lost 2 bases, and 12 bases had no gene match. The germline gives CDR1 GTSNPN, CDR2 SVGIG (reference sequence). This CDR3 region has 16 residues. The CDR3 DNA sequence: TGTGCCTGGAGTCCTCTTTCCCGACAGGGGAGCTATGGCTACACCTTC. This gives the protein CAWSPLSRQGSYGYTF. Full variable domain (remainder filled in from reference TRBV30 and TRBJ1-2): SQTIHQWPATLVQPVGSPLSLECTVEGTSNPNLYWYRQAAGRGLQLLFYSVGIGQISSEVPQNLSASRPQDRQFILSSKKLLLSDSGFYLCAWSPLSRQGSYGYTFGSGTRLTVV.

Concerning this clone: Its ends do not fully match the called genes, so a read error is possible. The gene calls are TRBV13 and TRBJ1-2; maybe TRBD1 (6 bases). Germline assignment: CDR1 PRHDT and CDR2 FYEKMQ (reference sequence). The CDR3 covers 16 residues. Written as DNA, the CDR3 is TGTGCCAGCAGCAGAGGGATGTACAGGGAAAGTCATGGCTACCCCTTC. It yields the protein CASSRGMYRESHGYPF.